The 3 T cell receptor beta chains given below trace back to one sample, sequenced in a study of T cell responses to AZD1222 COVID-19 vaccine. Libraries were prepared by immunoSEQ multiplex PCR; TCRdb keeps only in-frame clonotypes and omits some of them. The repertoire holds about 120,000 clones, with more than 75% as singletons. The material was peripheral blood, obtained on day 0 of AZD1222 vaccination. All receptors derive from an adult in good health.

The V and J genes are TRBV29-1 and TRBJ2-5; 8 positions agree with TRBD1. The germline V gene has CDR1 SQVTM and CDR2 ANQGSEA. The CDR3 totals 13 residues. V was clipped by 3 bases and J by 2 bases; unmatched bases: 2. In DNA, the CDR3 is TGCAGCGTTGACGGGACAGGTCAAGAGACCCAGTACTTC. Its translation is CSVDGTGQETQYF. The variable domain in full, with the rest retrieved from reference TRBV29-1 and TRBJ2-5, is SAVISQKPSRDICQRGTSLTIQCQVDSQVTMMFWYRQQPGQSLTLIATANQGSEATYESGFVIDKFPISRPNLTFSTLTVSNMSPEDSSIYLCSVDGTGQETQYFGPGTRLLVL.

The J gene is TRBJ1-1, the V gene TRBV10-1; D is ambiguous. Germline assignment: CDR1 WNHNN and CDR2 SYGVQD (reference sequence). The CDR3 spans 13 residues. The ends were cut back, 2 bases at V and 4 bases at J, with 8 bases in the middle. The CDR3 coding sequence is TGCGCCAGCAGTGAGGCAGGTCGCACTGAAGCTTTCTTT. Translated, it gives CASSEAGRTEAFF.

The rearrangement links TRBV12-5 to TRBJ1-1; TRBD1 matches at 7 bases. V lost 6 bases to trimming and J lost 5 bases; unmatched junction nucleotides: 6. This CDR3 region has 13 residues. CDR1 and CDR2 from the germline V gene are LGHNT and FRNRAP. The CDR3 is CASGPTGRTEAFF. The CDR3 nucleotides are TGTGCTAGTGGCCCGACAGGGAGGACTGAAGCTTTCTTT.